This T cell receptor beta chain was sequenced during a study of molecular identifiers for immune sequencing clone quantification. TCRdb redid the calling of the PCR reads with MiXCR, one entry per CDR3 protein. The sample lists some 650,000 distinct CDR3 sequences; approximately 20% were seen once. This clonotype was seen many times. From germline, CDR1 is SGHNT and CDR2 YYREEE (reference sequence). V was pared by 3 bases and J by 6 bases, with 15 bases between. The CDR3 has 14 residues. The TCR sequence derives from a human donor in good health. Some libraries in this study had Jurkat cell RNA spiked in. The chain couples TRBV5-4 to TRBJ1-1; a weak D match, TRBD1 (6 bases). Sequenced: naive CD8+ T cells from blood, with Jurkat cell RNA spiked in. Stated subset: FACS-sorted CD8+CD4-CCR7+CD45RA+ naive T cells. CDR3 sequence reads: CASSSRGGVPEAFF. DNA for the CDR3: TGTGCCAGCAGCTCCCGGGGGGGCGTTCCTGAAGCTTTCTTT.